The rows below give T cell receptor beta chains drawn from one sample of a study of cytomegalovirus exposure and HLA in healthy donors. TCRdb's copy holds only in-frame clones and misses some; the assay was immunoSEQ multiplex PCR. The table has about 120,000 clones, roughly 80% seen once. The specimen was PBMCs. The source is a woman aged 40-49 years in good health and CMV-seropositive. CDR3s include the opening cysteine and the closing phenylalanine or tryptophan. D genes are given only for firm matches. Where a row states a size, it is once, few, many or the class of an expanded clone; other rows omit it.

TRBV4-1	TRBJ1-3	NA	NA	CASSPKNRGLSGNTIYF	TGCGCCAGCAGCCCCAAAAATCGGGGACTCTCTGGAAACACCATATATTTT
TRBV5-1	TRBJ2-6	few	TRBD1	CASSPGQGAGANVLTF	TGCGCCAGCAGCCCCGGACAGGGCGCTGGGGCCAACGTCCTGACTTTC
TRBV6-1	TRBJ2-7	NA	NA	CASSETYSSSYEQYF	TGTGCCAGCAGTGAAACCTATAGTAGCTCCTACGAGCAGTACTTC
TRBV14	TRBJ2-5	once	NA	CASSQGSLYYHQETQYF	TGTGCCAGCAGCCAAGGTAGCCTCTACTACCACCAAGAGACCCAGTACTTC
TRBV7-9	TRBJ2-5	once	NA	CASSWEGVETQYF	TGTGCCAGCAGCTGGGAAGGGGTAGAGACCCAGTACTTC
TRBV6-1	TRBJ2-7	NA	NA	CASSRDTRQYF	TGTGCCAGCAGCCGGGACACAAGGCAGTACTTC
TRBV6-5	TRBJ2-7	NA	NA	CASSEVTAYEQYF	TGTGCCAGCAGTGAAGTAACAGCCTACGAGCAGTACTTC
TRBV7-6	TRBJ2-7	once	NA	CASSLNHGSYEQYF	TGTGCCAGCAGCTTAAACCACGGGAGCTACGAGCAGTACTTC
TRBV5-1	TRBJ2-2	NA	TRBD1	CASSPPGQGNKPGELFF	TGCGCCAGCAGCCCGCCGGGACAGGGAAACAAACCCGGGGAGCTGTTTTTT
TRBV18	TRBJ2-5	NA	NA	CASSPPVDTETQYF	TGTGCCAGCTCACCACCGGTAGACACAGAGACCCAGTACTTC
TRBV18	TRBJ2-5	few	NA	CASSPGSSETQYF	TGTGCCAGCTCACCCGGTTCTTCGGAGACCCAGTACTTC
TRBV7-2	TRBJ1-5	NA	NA	CASSLEGEQPQHF	TGTGCCAGCAGCTTAGAAGGGGAACAGCCCCAGCATTTT
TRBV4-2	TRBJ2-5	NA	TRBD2	CASRQQGEASGGALETQYF	TGTGCCAGCAGACAACAGGGGGAGGCTAGCGGGGGGGCTTTGGAGACCCAGTACTTC
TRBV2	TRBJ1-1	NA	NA	CASKIQGIGNTEAFF	TGTGCCAGCAAGATCCAGGGAATTGGTAACACTGAAGCTTTCTTT
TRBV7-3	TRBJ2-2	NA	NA	CASSMGGPQSSQGNTGELFF	TGTGCCAGCAGCATGGGCGGTCCCCAAAGCTCGCAGGGGAACACCGGGGAGCTGTTTTTT
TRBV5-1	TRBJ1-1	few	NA	CASTEGVSTEAFF	TGCGCCAGCACCGAGGGGGTCTCGACTGAAGCTTTCTTT
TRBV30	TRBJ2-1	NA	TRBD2	CAWSRTSGRGYEQFF	TGTGCCTGGAGTAGGACTAGCGGGAGGGGCTATGAGCAGTTCTTC